The rows below give T cell receptor beta chains drawn from one sample of a study of T cells expressing NK-cell markers. One entry per CDR3 protein, without DNA, is what TCRdb gives after re-calling the 5' RACE reads. The listing records 140,000 or so distinct CDR3 sequences. The specimen sequenced was blood T cells: a sorted CD56 or NKG2C T cell subset, CD4+ or CD8+ T cells, or bulk PBMC T cells (not recorded which). The receptors derive from a man aged 18 to 29 in good health. CDR3s include the opening cysteine and the closing phenylalanine or tryptophan.

V gene: TRBV4-2
J gene: TRBJ2-1
CDR3 protein: CASSQTDRVSSEQFF

V gene: TRBV15
J gene: TRBJ2-1
CDR3 protein: CATSSEGSGSDEQFF

V gene: TRBV25-1
J gene: TRBJ2-1
CDR3 protein: CASRTSSHEQFF

V gene: TRBV11-2
J gene: TRBJ2-5
CDR3 protein: CASSFTGEWETQYF

V gene: TRBV11-2
J gene: TRBJ1-1
CDR3 protein: CASSLVWSAGGLNTEAFF

V gene: TRBV9
J gene: TRBJ2-1
CDR3 protein: CASSAFTSGSYNEQFF

V gene: TRBV23-1
J gene: TRBJ2-7
CDR3 protein: CASSRGNRGRNYEQYF

V gene: TRBV20-1
J gene: TRBJ2-7
CDR3 protein: CSARTPDSFVRAKPYEQYF

V gene: TRBV7-6
J gene: TRBJ2-7
CDR3 protein: CASSFSGVGYEQYF

V gene: TRBV5-6
J gene: TRBJ2-5
CDR3 protein: CASSSDGLAGIETQYF

V gene: TRBV4-1
J gene: TRBJ2-7
CDR3 protein: CASSQHSTLEQYF

V gene: TRBV3-1
J gene: TRBJ2-3
CDR3 protein: CASSQEAPNVASTDTQYF

V gene: TRBV14
J gene: TRBJ2-1
CDR3 protein: CASSQRGGSYYNEQFF

V gene: TRBV6-1
J gene: TRBJ1-2
CDR3 protein: CASRLWTGEDYGYTF

V gene: TRBV4-3
J gene: TRBJ2-7
CDR3 protein: CASSQDYRLAGEQYF

V gene: TRBV9
J gene: TRBJ1-4
CDR3 protein: CASSVGSGLVSIEKLFF

V gene: TRBV7-9
J gene: TRBJ2-7
CDR3 protein: CASSPPGRIAYEQYF

V gene: TRBV15
J gene: TRBJ2-3
CDR3 protein: CATSRDERGDTDTQYF

V gene: TRBV27
J gene: TRBJ2-7
CDR3 protein: CASSLSSGTGIPEQYF

V gene: TRBV5-1
J gene: TRBJ2-1
CDR3 protein: CASSPWTLDNEQFF

V gene: TRBV15
J gene: TRBJ2-3
CDR3 protein: CATSAPSTDTQYF

V gene: TRBV7-9
J gene: TRBJ2-7
CDR3 protein: CASSSGQGPEQYF

V gene: TRBV29-1
J gene: TRBJ2-1
CDR3 protein: CSVTTSGTYNEQFF

V gene: TRBV12-5
J gene: TRBJ1-2
CDR3 protein: CASGPSGADFGYTF

V gene: TRBV18
J gene: TRBJ2-1
CDR3 protein: CASSPSTGENEQFF

V gene: TRBV28
J gene: TRBJ2-1
CDR3 protein: CATGRLNEQFF

V gene: TRBV29-1
J gene: TRBJ2-1
CDR3 protein: CSVGWREGRGNEQFF

V gene: TRBV27
J gene: TRBJ2-3
CDR3 protein: CASSLSLAGGSDTQYF

V gene: TRBV6-1
J gene: TRBJ2-5
CDR3 protein: CASRTYRAGGDQETQYF

V gene: TRBV4-1
J gene: TRBJ2-1
CDR3 protein: CASSQSEADYNEQFF

V gene: TRBV12-3/TRBV12-4
J gene: TRBJ2-1
CDR3 protein: CASSPPTSDSYNEQFF

V gene: TRBV5-4
J gene: TRBJ2-5
CDR3 protein: CASSLETTSQETQYF

V gene: TRBV20-1
J gene: TRBJ1-1
CDR3 protein: CSARPVMNTEAFF

V gene: TRBV29-1
J gene: TRBJ2-7
CDR3 protein: CSVVGGEAYEQYF

V gene: TRBV4-3
J gene: TRBJ2-3
CDR3 protein: CASSQEGERDPTDTQYF

V gene: TRBV10-3
J gene: TRBJ1-6
CDR3 protein: CAISEEGTYNSPLHF

V gene: TRBV20-1
J gene: TRBJ1-2
CDR3 protein: CSAREGDSPLGYTF

V gene: TRBV20-1
J gene: TRBJ2-2
CDR3 protein: CSARDPSGHGVNTGELFF